Given below is one TCR beta chain in context. This entry comes from a study of blood T cell repertoires in COVID-19. Looking at the study overall: Sites across the United States, Italy and Spain contributed samples from acute and convalescent COVID-19. The analysed material was cDNA or gDNA that came from T cells, B-cell-depleted T cells, or PBMCs.

How the authors handled the data: Estimates of nucleated cell counts were drawn from the amplification of reference gene primers. TCRdb's table, derived via immunoSEQ multiplex PCR, lists solely in-frame clones and lacks some. V and J calls and clone size are copied from that table; D and trimming were computed from the DNA. The profile covers over 100,000 clones, with 80% to 85% appearing a single time and nearly 0.85% taken by the ten largest. The clonotype originates from a woman aged 70-85 years with acute or convalescent COVID-19. The sequenced material came from peripheral blood.

The CDR3 here is CSVHRPPNEQFF. The CDR3 bases are TGCAGCGTTCACAGACCCCCCAATGAGCAGTTCTTC. J is TRBJ2-1 and V is TRBV29-1; D not resolved. V dropped 5 bases and J dropped 6 bases, with 11 bases sitting between them. Germline V gene sequence: CDR1 SQVTM, CDR2 ANQGSEA. The CDR3 contains 12 residues.